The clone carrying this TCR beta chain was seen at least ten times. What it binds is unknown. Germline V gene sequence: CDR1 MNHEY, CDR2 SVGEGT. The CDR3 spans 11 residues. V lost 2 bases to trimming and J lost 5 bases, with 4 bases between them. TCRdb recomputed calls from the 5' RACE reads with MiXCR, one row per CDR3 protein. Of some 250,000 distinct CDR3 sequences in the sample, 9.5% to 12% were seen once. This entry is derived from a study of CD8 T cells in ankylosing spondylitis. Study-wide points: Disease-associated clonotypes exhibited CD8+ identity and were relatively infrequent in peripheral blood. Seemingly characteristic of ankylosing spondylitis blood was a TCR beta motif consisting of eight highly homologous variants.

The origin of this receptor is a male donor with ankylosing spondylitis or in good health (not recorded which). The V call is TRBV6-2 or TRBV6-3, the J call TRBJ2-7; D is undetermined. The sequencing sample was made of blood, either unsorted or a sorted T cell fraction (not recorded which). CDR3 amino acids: CASSYPHEQYF. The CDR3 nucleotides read TGTGCCAGCAGTTACCCCCACGAGCAGTACTTC.